Shown below are 7 T cell receptor beta chains from a single sample sequenced in a study of control samples from healthy donors and cancer patients. The method was immunoSEQ multiplex PCR; TCRdb's version includes in-frame clones alone and lacks a portion of them. The table shows 95,000 to 150,000 clones, with 85% to 90% occurring only once. The sample comprised blood. These receptors originate from a man in his thirties or forties in good health.

DNA of the CDR3: TGCGCCAGCAGCCCCGGGGACAGGGATCAAGAGACCCAGTACTTC. Translated: CASSPGDRDQETQYF. V and J are TRBV5-1 and TRBJ2-5; 9 positions match TRBD1. The CDR3 sequence is 15 residues long. The germline CDR1 and CDR2 sequences are SGHRS and YFSETQ. Trimming took 4 bases from V and 2 from J; bases not matched to a gene: 6.

V is TRBV7-9 and J is TRBJ2-6; 11 bases agree with TRBD1. Germline V gene data show CDR1 as SEHNR and CDR2 as FQNEAQ (reference sequence). This CDR3 has 19 amino acids. J lost 0 bases, V lost 4 bases, and 8 bases had no gene match. For the CDR3, the DNA is TGTGCCAGCAGCTCAGGACAGGGGGCCTACTACTCTGGGGCCAACGTCCTGACTTTC. Protein: CASSSGQGAYYSGANVLTF.

This rearrangement joins TRBV9 to TRBJ1-3; no definite D call. Trimming removed 3 bases from V and 0 bases from J, with 13 bases in between. Germline lookup yields CDR1 SGDLS and CDR2 YYNGEE. This CDR3 comprises 16 residues. CDR3 in amino acids: CASSDTGLISGNTIYF. The CDR3 DNA reads TGTGCCAGCAGCGACACCGGACTCATCTCTGGAAACACCATATATTTT.

The rearrangement joins TRBV11-2 to TRBJ2-3; TRBD2 matches at 12 bases. The junction had 0 bases not matched to a gene; V was cut back by 1 base and J by 1 base. This CDR3 is built from 16 residues. From germline, CDR1 is SGHAT and CDR2 FQNNGV. The CDR3 DNA follows: TGTGCCAGCAGCTTAGGACTAGCGGGGGGCACAGATACGCAGTATTTT. Translation: CASSLGLAGGTDTQYF.

CDR3 sequence: CASSGPQGNYEQYF. DNA for the CDR3: TGTGCCAGCAGTGGGCCACAGGGGAACTACGAGCAGTACTTC. The V call is TRBV27, the J call TRBJ2-7; 7 positions agree with TRBD1. With V trimmed by 5 bases and J by 3 bases, 7 bases remained unmatched. The CDR3 has 14 residues. CDR1 is MNHEY, CDR2 SMNVEV, per germline (reference sequence).

This clone was detected once. The chain recombines TRBV2 with TRBJ1-5; no definite D call. The V and J ends lost 8 bases and 3 bases respectively, with 8 bases between them. This CDR3 spans 12 amino acids. Per the germline V gene, CDR1 is SNHLY and CDR2 is FYNNEI. The CDR3 protein is CASGRDNQPQHF. In nucleotides, the CDR3 is TGTGCCAGCGGGCGGGACAATCAGCCCCAGCATTTT.

This clone has just one count. This chain links TRBV9 with TRBJ1-4; 8 bases agree with TRBD1. The CDR3 has 17 amino acids. Germline loops: CDR1 SGDLS, CDR2 YYNGEE. V shed 5 bases and J 4 bases; nucleotides not matched to a gene: 13. The CDR3 DNA follows: TGTGCCAGCAGTGACTCATCAACGGACAGGGTTAATGAAAAACTGTTTTTT. Translation gives CASSDSSTDRVNEKLFF.